A selection of T cell receptor beta chains follows, all from one sample in a study of T cells and copy number aberrations in small-cell lung cancer. Using immunoSEQ multiplex PCR, the repertoire was profiled, and TCRdb retains in-frame clones only, with some absent. The table has more than 5,000 clones, less than 85% seen once. Source material: tumor tissue. The receptors derive from a man aged 50 or older with small cell lung cancer. Each CDR3 is given with its conserved first and last residue. The D gene is left open where the match is weak. Some rows mark clone size as missing; the rest say once, few, many or name a class of expanded clone.

D	V	size	J	CDR3	DNA
-	TRBV11-2	few	TRBJ2-7	CASSFFTGSYEQYF	TGTGCCAGCAGCTTTTTCACAGGATCCTACGAGCAGTACTTC
-	TRBV6-1	-	TRBJ2-3	CASSEAERYTQYF	TGTGCCAGCAGTGAAGCTGAGCGTTATACGCAGTATTTT
-	TRBV18	-	TRBJ2-1	CASSKDYNEQFF	TGTGCCAGCTCAAAGGATTACAATGAGCAGTTCTTC
-	TRBV6-4	-	TRBJ2-1	CASSDSRGRFGGNEQFF	TGTGCCAGCAGTGACTCGAGAGGGAGATTTGGGGGCAATGAGCAGTTCTTC
-	TRBV6-1	once	TRBJ2-1	CASSRYNEQFF	TGTGCCAGCAGTAGGTACAATGAGCAGTTCTTC
-	TRBV5-4	few	TRBJ2-2	CASSKGPSANTGELFF	TGTGCCAGCAGTAAAGGGCCTAGCGCGAACACCGGGGAGCTGTTTTTT
-	TRBV11-2	-	TRBJ1-5	CASSLDGSPNQPQHF	TGTGCCAGCAGCTTAGACGGGAGCCCCAATCAGCCCCAGCATTTT
-	TRBV28	-	TRBJ2-5	CASSWGAWETQYF	TGTGCCAGCAGTTGGGGGGCTTGGGAGACCCAGTACTTC
-	TRBV28	-	TRBJ2-5	CASSLKETQYF	TGTGCCAGCTCCCTCAAAGAGACCCAGTACTTC
TRBD2	TRBV10-2	-	TRBJ2-1	CASSPIAGGLHEQFF	TGCGCCAGCAGTCCAATAGCGGGAGGGTTGCATGAGCAGTTCTTC
TRBD1	TRBV7-9	-	TRBJ2-7	CASSLASGGYEQYF	TGTGCCAGCAGCTTAGCGTCAGGGGGCTACGAGCAGTACTTC
TRBD2	TRBV4-2	-	TRBJ2-5	CASSLGGLAGGDQETQYF	TGTGCCAGCAGCCTCGGAGGGCTAGCGGGAGGCGACCAAGAGACCCAGTACTTC
TRBD1	TRBV5-1	-	TRBJ1-3	CASSRGQFSGNTIYF	TGCGCCAGCAGCCGGGGACAGTTCTCTGGAAACACCATATATTTT
TRBD2	TRBV18	once	TRBJ2-7	CASSRLAGGTYEQYF	TGTGCCAGCTCCCGACTAGCGGGAGGTACCTACGAGCAGTACTTC
TRBD1	TRBV7-6	few	TRBJ1-2	CASSPKWGQGVHYGYTF	TGTGCCAGCAGCCCGAAGTGGGGACAGGGGGTTCACTATGGCTACACCTTC
-	TRBV23-1	hyperexpanded	TRBJ1-3	CARGEGNTIYF	TGCGCCCGGGGGGAGGGGAACACCATATATTTT
-	TRBV28	once	TRBJ2-2	CASSPPGTGVGELFF	TGTGCCAGCAGCCCCCCCGGGACGGGAGTGGGGGAGCTGTTTTTT
TRBD1	TRBV28	-	TRBJ2-3	CASSPDPGQGDTQYF	TGTGCCAGCAGTCCTGACCCGGGACAGGGAGATACGCAGTATTTT
-	TRBV11-1	once	TRBJ2-1	CASSLEGGGEQFF	TGTGCCAGCAGCTTAGAAGGAGGGGGTGAGCAGTTCTTC
-	TRBV6-4	-	TRBJ1-1	CASSEGAVGADTEAFF	TGTGCCAGCAGTGAAGGGGCCGTGGGGGCCGACACTGAAGCTTTCTTT
TRBD1	TRBV7-9	few	TRBJ2-1	CASSPRGTGAFDEQFF	TGTGCCAGCAGCCCACGCGGGACAGGGGCTTTCGATGAGCAGTTCTTC
TRBD1	TRBV27	-	TRBJ1-4	CASSLLNRGFATNEKLFF	TGTGCCAGCAGTTTACTGAACAGGGGCTTTGCAACTAATGAAAAACTGTTTTTT
-	TRBV30	few	TRBJ2-7	CAWSQGIYEQYF	TGTGCCTGGAGCCAGGGCATCTACGAGCAGTACTTC
TRBD1	TRBV10-3	-	TRBJ1-2	CAISEVGQGRYGYTF	TGTGCCATCAGTGAGGTAGGACAGGGGAGATATGGCTACACCTTC
-	TRBV10-1	-	TRBJ2-5	CASSEMSSGETQYF	TGCGCCAGCAGTGAGATGTCGTCCGGGGAGACCCAGTACTTC
-	TRBV5-4	-	TRBJ2-3	CASSLGRLATDMQYF	TGTGCCAGCAGCTTGGGTAGGCTAGCCACAGATATGCAGTATTTT
-	TRBV27	-	TRBJ2-7	CASRPQAGTPTYEQYF	TGTGCCAGCAGACCCCAGGCCGGGACGCCTACCTACGAGCAGTACTTC
TRBD2	TRBV28	-	TRBJ2-2	CASSPPPIGRENGELFF	TGTGCCAGCAGTCCACCCCCGATCGGGCGGGAGAACGGGGAGCTGTTTTTT
TRBD1	TRBV27	medium-sized	TRBJ1-4	CASSEWSTGTNEKLFF	TGTGCCAGCAGTGAGTGGTCGACAGGGACTAATGAAAAACTGTTTTTT
-	TRBV10-1	once	TRBJ2-5	CASSESSSGTKETQYF	TGCGCCAGCAGTGAGTCGTCGAGCGGAACTAAAGAGACCCAGTACTTC
-	TRBV7-2	-	TRBJ2-1	CASSQGYEQFF	TGTGCCAGCAGCCAAGGTTATGAGCAGTTCTTC
-	TRBV5-1	-	TRBJ1-1	CASSLPGPEATEAFF	TGCGCCAGCAGTTTACCGGGGCCCGAAGCGACTGAAGCTTTCTTT
-	TRBV25-1	few	TRBJ2-3	CASSVRLADTQYF	TGTGCCAGCAGTGTCCGACTAGCAGATACGCAGTATTTT
TRBD2	TRBV14	-	TRBJ2-1	CASSQGLAAYNEQFF	TGTGCCAGCAGCCAGGGACTAGCAGCCTACAATGAGCAGTTCTTC
-	TRBV11-2	-	TRBJ2-1	CASNREGEGPVNEQFF	TGTGCCAGCAACCGTGAGGGGGAGGGCCCGGTCAATGAGCAGTTCTTC
TRBD1	TRBV4-1	-	TRBJ1-2	CASSQDRAGGAYGYTF	TGCGCCAGCAGCCAAGATAGGGCAGGGGGCGCCTATGGCTACACCTTC
TRBD1	TRBV5-8	-	TRBJ1-1	CASSLRQGVLGTEAFF	TGTGCCAGCAGCTTGCGACAGGGGGTCCTGGGCACTGAAGCTTTCTTT
-	TRBV7-2	once	TRBJ2-1	CASSLAPATIYNEQFF	TGTGCCAGCAGCTTAGCTCCAGCTACTATTTACAATGAGCAGTTCTTC
-	TRBV7-2	once	TRBJ2-5	CASSIYMETQYF	TGTGCCAGCAGCATCTACATGGAGACCCAGTACTTC
-	TRBV7-2	-	TRBJ1-4	CASSPWRTGEKLFF	TGTGCCAGCAGCCCTTGGAGGACGGGCGAAAAACTGTTTTTT
TRBD1	TRBV27	large	TRBJ1-3	CASSLTGGSRDTIYF	TGTGCCAGCAGTTTAACAGGGGGCTCGCGGGACACCATATATTTT
TRBD2	TRBV28	-	TRBJ2-6	CASSSSWGGTGANVLTF	TGTGCCAGCAGTTCGTCCTGGGGGGGGACTGGGGCCAACGTCCTGACTTTC
-	TRBV4-1	few	TRBJ1-5	CASSRLAGDNQPQHF	TGCGCCAGCAGCCGTCTAGCAGGGGACAATCAGCCCCAGCATTTT
-	TRBV29-1	-	TRBJ2-7	CSVESRTSLGEQYF	TGCAGCGTTGAATCGAGGACTTCCTTAGGGGAGCAGTACTTC
-	TRBV7-9	-	TRBJ1-4	CASSLNTGLNEKLFF	TGTGCCAGCAGCTTAAACACGGGACTAAATGAAAAACTGTTTTTT
TRBD2	TRBV5-5	-	TRBJ2-1	CASSFRLAGRSSYNEQFF	TGTGCCAGCAGCTTCCGACTAGCGGGAAGGAGCTCCTACAATGAGCAGTTCTTC
-	TRBV10-1	-	TRBJ2-6	CASSESSRLGANVLTF	TGCGCCAGCAGTGAGTCTTCCAGGCTTGGGGCCAACGTCCTGACTTTC
-	TRBV7-8	once	TRBJ2-7	CASAPSARGEYEQYF	TGTGCCAGCGCCCCTTCGGCTAGAGGGGAATACGAGCAGTACTTC
-	TRBV29-1	few	TRBJ1-1	CSVDAGVHTEAFF	TGCAGCGTTGATGCGGGGGTTCACACTGAAGCTTTCTTT
-	TRBV21-1	-	TRBJ1-2	CASSTDRYYGYTF	TGTGCCAGCAGCACGGACAGGTACTATGGCTACACCTTC
-	TRBV2	-	TRBJ1-5	CASSVEGRDNQPQHF	TGTGCCAGCAGTGTAGAAGGCAGGGACAATCAGCCCCAGCATTTT